Listed here is a single TCR beta chain. Its specificity is not known. This specimen belongs to a study of T cell repertoires in cytomegalovirus infection. A single record per CDR3 protein comes from TCRdb applying MiXCR to the reads. The table lists 100,000 to 150,000 distinct CDR3 sequences, about 24% of them singletons. Germline V CDR1 and CDR2: MNHEY, SMNVEV (reference sequence). This CDR3 contains 13 residues. Deletions cut 8 bases from V and 8 bases from J, with 18 bases between. This chain joins TRBV27 and TRBJ1-2; no clear D gene. Input material: PBMCs, sequenced either directly or after in vitro stimulation (not recorded which). The receptor's source is a human donor in good health (CMV status not recorded). Some clones in this sample may be carry-over from other donors' samples. The CDR3 DNA follows: TGTGCCAGCTCCCGAGAGAAGGACGCGGGCTACACCTTC. Amino acids: CASSREKDAGYTF.